This paragraph reports one T cell receptor beta chain. Assay used: immunoSEQ multiplex PCR; TCRdb lists only in-frame clones, some missing. The sample records just over 90,000 clones, 75% to 95% being singletons. Germline V gene lookup returns CDR1 SGDLS and CDR2 YYNGEE. This CDR3 is 14 amino acids long. V was trimmed by 6 bases and J by 9 bases, leaving 16 bases between them. The data were taken from a study of T cell changes during pregnancy in multiple sclerosis. The source is a female donor in good health, enrolled as a control in a pregnancy study. The input for sequencing was peripheral blood, taken after pregnancy. The chain joins TRBV9 to TRBJ1-6; a weak D match, TRBD1 (5 bases). The DNA for the CDR3 is TGTGCCAGCACCCGGGGGGGGGTCGGTTCACCCCTCCACTTT. Protein sequence: CASTRGGVGSPLHF. The complete variable domain, with remaining parts taken from reference TRBV9 and TRBJ1-6, reads DSGVTQTPKHLITATGQRVTLRCSPRSGDLSVYWYQQSLDQGLQFLIQYYNGEERAKGNILERFSAQQFPDLHSELNLSSLELGDSALYFCASTRGGVGSPLHFGNGTRLTVT.